These 30 T cell receptor beta chains were sequenced from one sample in a study of blood T cell repertoires in COVID-19. Generated by immunoSEQ multiplex PCR, the TCRdb table keeps only in-frame clones and is missing some. The top ten hold around 7.4% of the sample, which has 200,000 to 250,000 clones, approximately 80% seen once. Input material: PBMCs or T cells enriched from blood (not recorded which). The receptors originated from a woman aged 40 to 49 with acute COVID-19.

V is TRBV11-3 and J is TRBJ2-1, with 8 bases matching TRBD2. Germline loops: CDR1 SGHNT, CDR2 YENEEA. The CDR3 contains 16 residues. Trimming at V came to 3 bases and at J to 4 bases, leaving 8 bases not matched to a gene. The DNA for the CDR3 is TGTGCCAGCAGCTTCGGCGGGCGGGGGGCGTACAATGAGCAGTTCTTC. It translates to CASSFGGRGAYNEQFF.

The sample holds one count of this clone. V is TRBV27 and J is TRBJ1-5, with TRBD1 matching over 7 bases. With 6 bases clipped from V and 3 bases from J, the junction kept 8 bases outside the gene matches. Germline CDR1 reads MNHEY; CDR2 reads SMNVEV (reference sequence). CDR3 size: 15 residues. CDR3 in amino acids: CASSSRDRANQPQHF. DNA of the CDR3: TGTGCCAGCAGCTCCCGCGACAGGGCCAATCAGCCCCAGCATTTT.

The V gene is TRBV7-2, the J gene TRBJ1-4; 10 bases fit TRBD1. Trimming at V came to 3 bases and at J to 5 bases, leaving 0 bases not matched to a gene. The CDR3 length is 14 residues. Per the germline V gene, CDR1 is SGHTA and CDR2 is FQGNSA. The CDR3 loop reads CASSLGQGNEKLFF. The CDR3 region has the DNA TGTGCCAGCAGCTTGGGACAGGGGAATGAAAAACTGTTTTTT.

DNA for the CDR3: TGTGCCAGCAGCGTAAGGGGTGATCCCTACGAGCAGTACTTC. Translated, it gives CASSVRGDPYEQYF. The chain joins TRBV9 to TRBJ2-7, with D possibly matching TRBD1 (5 bases). Trimming pared 1 base from V and 2 bases from J, leaving 10 bases between. The germline V gene encodes CDR1 SGDLS and CDR2 YYNGEE. This CDR3 is 14 amino acids long.

The V and J genes are TRBV18 and TRBJ2-7, with D tentatively TRBD2 (5 bases). V lost 4 bases and J 5 bases, leaving 9 bases between the germline ends. CDR1 KGHSH and CDR2 LQKENI come from the germline V gene. The CDR3 spans 12 residues. Here the CDR3 DNA reads TGTGCCAGCTCACAGGCGGGCGACGAGCAGTACTTC. This encodes CASSQAGDEQYF.

The gene calls are TRBV19 and TRBJ1-1, with a possible D match to TRBD1 (6 bases). Germline CDR1 and CDR2: LNHDA and SQIVND (reference sequence). Trimming stripped 3 bases from V and 2 bases from J, with 10 bases between. The CDR3 consists of 14 residues. The CDR3 spells CASSMGTPNTEAFF. CDR3 coding DNA: TGTGCCAGTAGTATGGGGACACCTAACACTGAAGCTTTCTTT.

This clone has a handful of counts. V usage is TRBV4-3 and J usage is TRBJ1-5; 7 bases fit TRBD1. The CDR3 loop spans 15 amino acids. Per germline, CDR1 LGHNA and CDR2 YSLEER. With 2 bases clipped from V and 7 bases from J, the junction kept 8 bases outside the gene matches. CDR3 sequence reads: CASSQTTGLAQPQHF. CDR3 nucleotide sequence: TGCGCCAGCAGCCAAACGACAGGGCTAGCACAGCCCCAGCATTTT.

The chain carries TRBV18 and TRBJ2-2; 10 bases are shared with TRBD2. The CDR3 runs 16 residues. J gave up 3 bases and V 1 base, and 2 bases lay outside the gene matches. The germline gives CDR1 KGHSH, CDR2 LQKENI. The CDR3 here is CASSPRLAGDTGELFF. The CDR3 DNA follows: TGTGCCAGCTCACCACGGCTAGCGGGGGACACCGGGGAGCTGTTTTTT.

The chain has TRBV4-3 and TRBJ2-5; a weak D match, TRBD2 (5 bases). The V and J ends lost 0 bases and 6 bases respectively, with 14 bases between them. The CDR3 sequence is 15 residues long. Germline V gene lookup returns CDR1 LGHNA and CDR2 YSLEER. CDR3 sequence: CASSQEATTLKTQYF. The CDR3 nucleotides read TGCGCCAGCAGCCAAGAGGCGACTACCTTAAAGACCCAGTACTTC.

The rearrangement links TRBV7-9 to TRBJ2-3; tentatively, D is TRBD1 (6 bases). CDR3 length equals 11 residues. The germline CDR1 and CDR2 sequences are SEHNR and FQNEAQ (reference sequence). Trimming removed 1 base at V and 15 bases at J, with 11 bases between. In DNA form, the CDR3 reads TGTGCCAGCAGCTTAGGACAGGCCCTCTATTTT. Translation gives CASSLGQALYF.

The CDR3: CASSEAVMGGTQYF. CDR3 sequence (DNA): TGCGCCAGCAGTGAGGCCGTTATGGGAGGGACCCAGTACTTC. The V gene is TRBV10-1, the J gene TRBJ2-5, with a weak D call TRBD2 (6 bases). The CDR3 totals 14 residues. With 2 bases removed from V and 7 bases from J, the gap between germline ends came to 14 bases. Germline CDR1 WNHNN, CDR2 SYGVQD (reference sequence).

This clone appeared a single time. This chain links TRBV13 with TRBJ1-1, with D maybe TRBD1 (6 bases). The V end was cut by 2 bases, the J end by 5 bases, with 12 bases between. This CDR3 spans 14 amino acids. Germline-derived CDR1 and CDR2 are PRHDT and FYEKMQ (reference sequence). The CDR3 sequence is CASSLTGIGTEAFF. CDR3 bases: TGTGCCAGCAGCTTAACAGGGATAGGAACTGAAGCTTTCTTT.

This sequence joins TRBV3-1 (or the pseudogene TRBV3-2) and TRBJ1-1; the D gene is possibly TRBD1 (5 bases). Looked up from germline, CDR1 is LGHDT and CDR2 is YNNKEL (reference sequence). CDR3 length: 13 residues. The V end was cut by 4 bases, the J end by 0 bases, with 6 bases between. The CDR3 nucleotides are TGTGCCAGCAGCCGGGGCATGAACACTGAAGCTTTCTTT. Translated: CASSRGMNTEAFF.

The V call is TRBV5-4, the J call TRBJ1-6, with a weak D call TRBD1 (6 bases). Germline V gives CDR1 SGHNT, CDR2 YYREEE (reference sequence). This CDR3 is built from 15 residues. V was clipped by 6 bases and J by 9 bases, with 19 bases between them. This CDR3 is CASTIGGGQISPLHF. CDR3 nucleotides: TGTGCCAGCACCATTGGGGGGGGGCAAATTTCACCCCTCCACTTT.

This rearrangement joins TRBV5-4 to TRBJ1-5; the D gene is possibly TRBD1 (5 bases). Looked up from germline, CDR1 is SGHNT and CDR2 is YYREEE (reference sequence). Trimming left V 2 bases short and J 5 bases short, with 11 bases between. The CDR3 is made up of 14 amino acids. The CDR3 region has the DNA TGTGCCAGCAGCTTAGACCCGGGGGATCAGCCCCAGCATTTT. Protein product: CASSLDPGDQPQHF.

The chain combines TRBV4-1 with TRBJ2-7, with D possibly being TRBD1 (6 bases). The V end was cut by 1 base, the J end by 3 bases, with 19 bases between. CDR3 size: 17 residues. In germline, CDR1 is MGHRA, CDR2 YSYEKL. The CDR3 here is CASSQADQGIGRYEQYF. The CDR3 DNA follows: TGCGCCAGCAGCCAAGCGGACCAGGGGATAGGTCGCTACGAGCAGTACTTC.

The chain is built from TRBV30 and TRBJ1-2; tentatively, D is TRBD1 (6 bases). V dropped 4 bases and J dropped 7 bases, with 16 bases sitting between them. This CDR3 is built from 13 residues. The germline gives CDR1 GTSNPN, CDR2 SVGIG (reference sequence). CDR3 DNA: TGTGCCTGGACACGACGGGGGGCTCTTGGCTACACCTTC. As protein: CAWTRRGALGYTF.

This clone was counted a few times. The genes are TRBV7-6 and TRBJ2-2; tentatively, D is TRBD1 (6 bases). The CDR3 spans 16 residues. V dropped 5 bases and J dropped 1 base, with 14 bases sitting between them. Germline loops: CDR1 SGHVS, CDR2 FNYEAQ. The CDR3 loop is CASSTLRTVNTGELFF. In DNA, the CDR3 is TGTGCCAGCAGCACCTTACGGACAGTGAACACCGGGGAGCTGTTTTTT.

This chain connects TRBV15 to TRBJ2-7; 8 nucleotides align to TRBD2. There are 16 residues in the CDR3. Germline CDR1 and CDR2: LNHNV and YYDKDF (reference sequence). Trimming removed 0 bases from V and 5 bases from J; junction bases left unmatched: 9. The CDR3 loop reads CATSRDPAGVGNEQYF. The DNA for the CDR3 is TGTGCCACCAGCAGAGACCCAGCGGGAGTCGGGAACGAGCAGTACTTC.

The chain recombines TRBV5-6 with TRBJ1-3, with 7 nucleotides matching TRBD1. The CDR3 has 15 amino acids. Germline lookup yields CDR1 SGHDT and CDR2 YYEEEE. Unmatched junction bases numbered 5, after V lost 5 bases and J lost 0 bases. CDR3 region: CASSQTGVSGNTIYF. The CDR3 DNA sequence: TGTGCCAGCAGTCAAACAGGGGTCTCTGGAAACACCATATATTTT.

The V and J genes are TRBV24-1 and TRBJ2-1; weak D call: TRBD2 (6 bases). Germline V CDR1 and CDR2: KGHDR, SFDVKD. This CDR3 comprises 15 residues. V lost 5 bases and J 3 bases, leaving 13 bases between the germline ends. The chain's CDR3 is CATSGSQAGYNEQFF. The CDR3 coding sequence is TGTGCCACCAGTGGATCTCAAGCGGGCTACAATGAGCAGTTCTTC.

The J gene is TRBJ2-3, the V gene TRBV15; the D is unclear. The CDR3 totals 15 residues. Per germline, CDR1 LNHNV and CDR2 YYDKDF (reference sequence). The V end lost 2 bases, the J end lost 0 bases, and 9 bases lay between the germline ends. The CDR3 coding sequence is TGTGCCACCAGCAGAAGAAAGCTTAGCACAGATACGCAGTATTTT. Encoded protein: CATSRRKLSTDTQYF.

This chain links TRBV5-4 with TRBJ2-3; TRBD2 aligns across 7 bases. CDR3 size: 15 residues. CDR1 and CDR2 (germline): SGHNT, YYREEE (reference sequence). J gave up 9 bases and V 2 bases, and 12 bases lay outside the gene matches. CDR3 sequence: CASSLSGETRGTQYF. The CDR3, as DNA: TGTGCCAGCAGCTTAAGCGGGGAAACGCGGGGGACGCAGTATTTT.

The chain couples TRBV7-9 to TRBJ1-4; no reliable D call. V dropped 1 base and J dropped 8 bases, with 8 bases sitting between them. Germline assignment: CDR1 SEHNR and CDR2 FQNEAQ (reference sequence). This CDR3 contains 13 residues. The CDR3 loop is CASSLGGGEKLFF. The CDR3 nucleotides read TGTGCCAGCAGCTTAGGTGGCGGCGAAAAACTGTTTTTT.

V gene TRBV7-2 combines with J gene TRBJ2-2; the match to TRBD2 covers 8 bases. The ends lost 7 bases at V and 5 bases at J; junction bases unmatched: 15. The germline V gene has CDR1 SGHTA and CDR2 FQGNSA. This CDR3 has 17 amino acids. CDR3 bases: TGTGCCAGCACCCCGTGGGCGGGAGGTACTGGGACCGGGGAGCTGTTTTTT. It yields the protein CASTPWAGGTGTGELFF.

The CDR3 nucleotides read TGTGCCAGCAGTTTAGCGGGGCCCTATGGCTACACCTTC. Translating gives CASSLAGPYGYTF. The V call is TRBV12-3 or TRBV12-4, the J call TRBJ1-2, with D possibly matching TRBD1 (5 bases). The CDR3 has 13 residues. V lost 0 bases and J 4 bases, leaving 6 bases between the germline ends.

The chain combines TRBV3-1 (or the pseudogene TRBV3-2) with TRBJ1-5; D call uncertain. CDR3 length equals 14 residues. Germline V gene lookup returns CDR1 LGHDT and CDR2 YNNKEL (reference sequence). Trimming took off 4 bases at V and 7 bases at J, with 14 bases between the two ends. Here the CDR3 reads CASSPFRGGQPQHF. Written as DNA, the CDR3 is TGTGCCAGCAGCCCCTTTCGGGGTGGCCAGCCCCAGCATTTT.

This chain links TRBV7-9 with TRBJ1-2, with a weak D call TRBD1 (5 bases). The CDR3 extends over 14 amino acids. Germline CDR1 reads SEHNR; CDR2 reads FQNEAQ (reference sequence). V lost 5 bases to trimming and J lost 2 bases, with 12 bases between them. CDR3 sequence reads: CASSQVGHNYGYTF. The CDR3 bases are TGTGCCAGCAGCCAGGTGGGGCACAACTATGGCTACACCTTC.

The chain employs TRBV12-2 and TRBJ1-1. TRBV12-2 is reported as a pseudogene. The CDR3 is 17 amino acids. The CDR3 DNA reads as TGTGCAAGTCGCTTAAGTCGGGAACAGCCTCCGAACACTGAAGCTTTCTTT. Protein: CASRLSREQPPNTEAFF.

This rearrangement joins TRBV11-2 to TRBJ2-7; TRBD2 agrees at 12 bases. The CDR3 length is 15 residues. With V trimmed by 5 bases and J by 4 bases, 6 bases remained unmatched. CDR1 is SGHAT, CDR2 FQNNGV, per germline. This chain's CDR3 is CASSPRTSGAYEQYF. DNA of the CDR3: TGTGCCAGCAGCCCACGGACTAGCGGGGCATACGAGCAGTACTTC.